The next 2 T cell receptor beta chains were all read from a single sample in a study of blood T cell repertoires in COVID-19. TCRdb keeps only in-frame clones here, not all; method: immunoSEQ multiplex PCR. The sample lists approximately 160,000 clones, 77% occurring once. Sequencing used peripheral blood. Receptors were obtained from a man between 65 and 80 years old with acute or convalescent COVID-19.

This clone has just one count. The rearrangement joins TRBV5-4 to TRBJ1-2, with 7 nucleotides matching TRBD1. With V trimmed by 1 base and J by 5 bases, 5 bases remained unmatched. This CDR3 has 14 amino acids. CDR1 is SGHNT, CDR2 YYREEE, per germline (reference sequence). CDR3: CASSLTGVNYGYTF. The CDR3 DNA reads TGTGCCAGCAGCTTGACAGGGGTAAATTATGGCTACACCTTC.

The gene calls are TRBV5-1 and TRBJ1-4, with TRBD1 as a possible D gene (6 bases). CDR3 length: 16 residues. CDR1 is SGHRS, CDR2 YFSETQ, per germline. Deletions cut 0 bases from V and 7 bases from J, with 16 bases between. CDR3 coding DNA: TGCGCCAGCAGCTTGGCGGGGGGCCGTGGAGGTGAAAAACTGTTTTTT. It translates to CASSLAGGRGGEKLFF.